This is a list of T cell receptor beta chains from one sample in a study of graft-versus-host responses after intestinal transplantation. Clones were read by immunoSEQ multiplex PCR, and TCRdb kept only the in-frame ones, dropping some. This sample carries approximately 81,000 clones, 80% to 90% of them seen once, and the ten largest clones take around 7.8%. Which antigens these TCRs recognize remains unknown. Sequencing used unstimulated CD8+ T cells sorted from spleen or lymph node cells, obtained before transplant. Receptor source: a human donor who was the organ donor for an intestinal transplant. The CDR3 runs from the conserved cysteine through the conserved F or W. Clone size is stated in some rows and not others, as once, few, many or a class when expanded.

>TRBJ1-6|NA|TRBV6-5
CASSYTGDSPLHF
>TRBJ1-1|NA|TRBV28
CATTRTTGAPEAFF
>TRBJ2-3|NA|TRBV28
CAASERGSSTDTQYF
>TRBJ1-5|NA|TRBV4-1
CASSQERYGLDQPQHF
>TRBJ2-7|few|TRBV6-5
CASSQTGDIYEQYF
>TRBJ2-2|NA|TRBV27
CASSSQPGELFF
>TRBJ1-5|once|TRBV19
CASSITPQGNNQPQHF
>TRBJ1-4|NA|TRBV2
CAINSWGGKYEKLFF
>TRBJ2-7|NA|TRBV28
CASSSTGALSYEQYF
>TRBJ2-7|NA|TRBV28
CASSFTRAEQYF
>TRBJ2-5|once|TRBV4-2
CASSQTRSETQYF
>TRBJ1-1|NA|TRBV19
CASNMGADTEAFF
>TRBJ1-2|once|TRBV27
CASSRYNYGYTF
>TRBJ2-7|NA|TRBV5-1
CASSLDGQAIFYEQYF
>TRBJ1-2|NA|TRBV25-1
CASSELGYGYTF
>TRBJ1-5|NA|TRBV9
CASSVGGGGNQPQHF
>TRBJ2-1|NA|TRBV6-1
CASSARGYSDEQFF
>TRBJ2-1|NA|TRBV7-9
CASSHGNEQFF
>TRBJ1-1|once|TRBV18
CASSLGQGTTEAFF
>TRBJ1-6|NA|TRBV4-2
CASSHRTGYNSPLHF
>TRBJ2-3|NA|TRBV28
CASRQGQADTQYF
>TRBJ2-3|NA|TRBV4-2
CASSPWVGDSTDTQYF
>TRBJ2-1|NA|TRBV5-1
CASRQGYNEQFF
>TRBJ2-5|NA|TRBV27
CASSLIPGSQETQYF
>TRBJ1-2|NA|TRBV4-1
CASSQDSLGGNYGYTF
>TRBJ1-1|NA|TRBV28
CASSLYGTEAFF
>TRBJ2-5|NA|TRBV27
CASSEGRLAGGKETQYF
>TRBJ2-5|NA|TRBV7-9
CATQAFQETQYF
>TRBJ1-5|NA|TRBV28
CASRLEDQPQHF
>TRBJ2-7|NA|TRBV15
CATSRGDRGNLRSSYEQYF
>TRBJ1-2|NA|TRBV5-1
CASSWSGAKLVPLNWGYGYTF
>TRBJ1-2|NA|TRBV27
CASSLVNGNYGYTF
>TRBJ2-2|few|TRBV9
CASSSRSYTGELFF
>NA|NA|TRBV27
CASRVRSGGKYEQYF
>TRBJ2-1|NA|TRBV4-1
CASSQFNREDEQFF
>TRBJ1-3|NA|TRBV9
CASSDPPSGGNTIYF
>TRBJ1-6|NA|TRBV28
CASSFYLRTGEDNSPLHF
>TRBJ2-2|NA|TRBV5-1
CASSWMGTPGWNTGELFF
>TRBJ2-1|NA|TRBV7-2
CASSLGQYNEQFF
>TRBJ1-2|NA|TRBV30
CAWSPHPMGPNYGYTF
>TRBJ1-1|once|TRBV7-3
CASSLAENTEAFF
>TRBJ1-5|NA|TRBV10-1
CASSSPTGEKGQPQHF
>TRBJ1-3|NA|TRBV28
CASSRGQGSGNTIYF
>TRBJ2-3|NA|TRBV30
CASDPDTQYF
>TRBJ2-3|NA|TRBV5-4
CASRPGVSGSTDTQYF
>TRBJ1-1|NA|TRBV7-7
CASSLWADRANTEAFF
>TRBJ2-7|NA|TRBV27
CASSLLGGATIYEQYF
>TRBJ2-2|NA|TRBV19
CASQGGSHTGELFF
>TRBJ1-2|NA|TRBV29-1
CSVEDVRGIAYGYTF
>TRBJ2-7|NA|TRBV29-1
CSAEGTEPYEQYF
>TRBJ1-2|NA|TRBV5-1
CASSSGEGAGGYGYTF
>TRBJ1-6|NA|TRBV7-8
CASSLGGIDSPLHF
>TRBJ2-1|NA|TRBV10-2
CASSEAGVTYNEQFF
>TRBJ1-1|NA|TRBV27
CATGEGIEAFF
>TRBJ2-1|NA|TRBV7-9
CASSLSLSEQFF
>TRBJ2-1|once|TRBV6-4
CASSDSAGRPYNEQFF
>TRBJ2-1|NA|TRBV5-1
CASSFDLVGQGGDEQFF